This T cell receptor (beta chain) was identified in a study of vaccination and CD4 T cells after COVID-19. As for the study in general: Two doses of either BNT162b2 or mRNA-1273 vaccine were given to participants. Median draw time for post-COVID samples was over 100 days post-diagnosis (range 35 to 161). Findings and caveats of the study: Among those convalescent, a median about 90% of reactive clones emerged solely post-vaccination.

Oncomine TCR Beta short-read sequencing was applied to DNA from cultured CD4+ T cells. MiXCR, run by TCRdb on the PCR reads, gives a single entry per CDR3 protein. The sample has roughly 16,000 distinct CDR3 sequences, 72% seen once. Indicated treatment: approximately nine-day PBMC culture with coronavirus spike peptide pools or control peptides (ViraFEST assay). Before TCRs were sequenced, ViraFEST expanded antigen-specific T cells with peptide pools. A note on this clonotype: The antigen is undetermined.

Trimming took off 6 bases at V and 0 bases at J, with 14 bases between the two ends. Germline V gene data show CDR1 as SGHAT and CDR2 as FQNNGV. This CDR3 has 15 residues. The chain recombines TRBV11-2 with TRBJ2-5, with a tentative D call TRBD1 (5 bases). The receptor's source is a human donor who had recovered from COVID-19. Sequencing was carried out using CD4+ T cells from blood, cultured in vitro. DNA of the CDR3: TGTGCCAGCAGTTCCTACAGGAGAAACCAAGAGACCCAGTACTTC. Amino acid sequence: CASSSYRRNQETQYF. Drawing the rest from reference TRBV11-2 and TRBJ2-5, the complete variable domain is EAGVAQSPRYKIIEKRQSVAFWCNPISGHATLYWYQQILGQGPKLLIQFQNNGVVDDSQLPKDRFSAERLKGVDSTLKIQPAKLEDSAVYLCASSSYRRNQETQYFGPGTRLLVL.